The table lists the clone carrying this TCR beta chain with many counts. The CDR3 extends over 15 amino acids. V dropped 4 bases and J dropped 5; count of bases not matched to a gene: 10. Germline V CDR1 and CDR2: MDHEN, SYDVKM. Via MiXCR, TCRdb re-called the reads, giving one row per CDR3 protein. The sample carries 560,000 or so distinct CDR3 sequences, about 15% recorded once. These data belong to a study of T cell repertoires in cytomegalovirus infection. The wider study: Public TCR beta signatures were indicative of both CMV infection and a matching HLA type.

Sequencing input: CD8+ T cells from PBMCs. This clonotype was sampled from a human donor in good health (CMV status not recorded). Some clones in this sample may be carry-over from other donors' samples. This sequence joins TRBV28 and TRBJ2-5; 7 bases line up with TRBD2. The CDR3 DNA sequence: TGTGCCAGCAGTTACGGGAGGCCCAGTTCGGAGACCCAGTACTTC. Translation: CASSYGRPSSETQYF.